This TCR beta chain was sequenced during a study of blood T cell repertoires in COVID-19. On the study more broadly: Researchers got acute and convalescent COVID-19 samples from the United States, Italy and Spain. PBMCs, B-cell-depleted T cells, or T cells were the source of the cDNA or gDNA that made up the material.

This CDR3 spans 14 amino acids. Germline lookup yields CDR1 LGHDT and CDR2 YNNKEL (reference sequence). The junction had 8 bases not matched to a gene; V was cut back by 4 bases and J by 5 bases. TCRdb keeps only in-frame clones here, not all; method: immunoSEQ multiplex PCR. Found here are more than 350,000 clones, 75% to 90% of them singletons; the top ten hold 1%. Two negative PCRs, clearance, or symptom resolution characterized the recovered Cohort 3 donors. This chain connects TRBV3-1 (or the pseudogene TRBV3-2) to TRBJ2-7, with 7 bases identical to TRBD1. The TCR originated in a man aged 18 to 35 who had recovered from COVID-19. The source material was PBMCs or T cells enriched from blood (not recorded which). For the CDR3, the DNA is TGTGCCAGCAGCCTCCCGGGACAGTTCCACGAGCAGTACTTC. It translates to CASSLPGQFHEQYF.